A single sample gave rise to the 8 T cell receptor beta chains below, sequenced in a study of identical twins. TCRdb re-analysed the 5' RACE reads in MiXCR, keeping a single row per CDR3 protein. The data show hundreds of thousands of distinct CDR3 sequences, with approximately 20% seen just once and approximately 0.49% held by the top ten. The sample was also linked to a second study, of yellow fever vaccine responses in identical twins.

The sequenced sample consisted of CD4+ T cells sorted from blood. The receptors derive from a woman between 18 and 30 years old in good health.

This sequence joins TRBV12-3 or TRBV12-4 and TRBJ2-1; D is ambiguous. The CDR3 loop spans 14 amino acids. Trimming took 5 bases from V and 10 from J, leaving 18 bases between them. The CDR3 spells CASSPPPRGGEQFF. DNA for the CDR3: TGTGCCAGCAGTCCCCCGCCGCGAGGTGGAGAGCAGTTCTTC.

V usage is TRBV10-3 and J usage is TRBJ2-1; TRBD2 matches at 14 bases. The CDR3 has 13 residues. With 3 bases clipped from V and 13 bases from J, the junction kept 2 bases outside the gene matches. Germline V gene data show CDR1 as ENHRY and CDR2 as SYGVKD. The CDR3 DNA reads TGTGCCATCAGTGATGGGACTAGCGGGAGCCAGTTCTTC. Protein: CAISDGTSGSQFF.

The DNA for the CDR3 is TGCGCCAGCAGCCTTGGAGAAACGGGATACGAGCAGTACTTC. Translated, it gives CASSLGETGYEQYF. V gene TRBV4-1 combines with J gene TRBJ2-7; D may be TRBD2 (5 bases). CDR3 size: 14 residues. CDR1 is MGHRA, CDR2 YSYEKL, per germline. V shed 4 bases and J shed 4 bases, with 14 bases lying between them.

At least ten counts were recorded for this clonotype. V gene TRBV12-3 or TRBV12-4 combines with J gene TRBJ1-1; no reliable D call. V was shortened by 1 base and J by 4 bases, with 10 bases between the two germline ends. The CDR3 is made up of 14 amino acids. The CDR3 bases are TGTGCCAGCAGTTTAGATCTGGTGGGCACTGAAGCTTTCTTT. This gives the protein CASSLDLVGTEAFF.

The chain has TRBV28 and TRBJ2-1; D perhaps matches TRBD2 (6 bases). CDR3 length: 15 amino acids. CDR1 is MDHEN, CDR2 SYDVKM, per germline. Trimming shortened V by 8 bases and J by 8 bases, and 22 bases separated the two germline ends. CDR3 coding DNA: TGTGCCAGCCCGCCCGCTAGAGGGAGGTTGGATGAGCAGTTCTTC. Protein sequence: CASPPARGRLDEQFF. Supplemented by reference TRBV28 and TRBJ2-1, the full variable domain reads DVKVTQSSRYLVKRTGEKVFLECVQDMDHENMFWYRQDPGLGLRLIYFSYDVKMKEKGDIPEGYSVSREKKERFSLILESASTNQTSMYLCASPPARGRLDEQFFGPGTRLTVL.

This clonotype was seen only a few times. The chain couples TRBV4-1 to TRBJ1-1; D possibly corresponds to TRBD1 (5 bases). This CDR3 is 13 amino acids long. CDR1 is MGHRA and CDR2 is YSYEKL in the germline V gene. V lost 4 bases to trimming and J lost 9 bases, with 15 bases between them. The CDR3 DNA reads TGCGCCAGCAGCCTCACCCAGGGAGTACAAGCTTTCTTT. Translating gives CASSLTQGVQAFF.

A few counts support this clonotype. J is TRBJ2-1 and V is TRBV6-4; TRBD1 agrees at 7 bases. Germline CDR1 reads MRHNA; CDR2 reads SNTAGT. V shed 3 bases and J 4 bases; nucleotides not matched to a gene: 6. The CDR3 contains 15 residues. The CDR3 region has the DNA TGTGCCAGCAGTGAAAGGGACAGCCCGTACAATGAGCAGTTCTTC. Its protein is CASSERDSPYNEQFF.

This clonotype was seen a handful of times. The chain couples TRBV10-3 to TRBJ2-7; 8 bases map to TRBD2. J lost 2 bases, V lost 8 bases, and 17 bases had no gene match. The CDR3 has 17 amino acids. Germline CDR1 ENHRY, CDR2 SYGVKD. The CDR3: CAIPFGETSAHTYEQYF. In nucleotides, the CDR3 is TGTGCCATCCCCTTTGGGGAGACTAGCGCCCACACCTACGAGCAGTACTTC.